This T cell receptor (beta chain) was sequenced during a study of cytomegalovirus exposure and HLA in healthy donors. Study results and limitations: Later analysis suggested most CMV-associated TCR beta chains were HLA-restricted.

A word on this clone: Its matching antigen is unknown.

Per the germline V gene, CDR1 is KGHSH and CDR2 is LQKENI. The CDR3 is made up of 14 amino acids. J lost 2 bases, V lost 5 bases, and 3 bases had no gene match. The PCR ran on 60 Vbeta and 13 Jbeta primers. TCRdb's copy holds only in-frame clones and misses some; the assay was immunoSEQ multiplex PCR. The table lists over 85,000 clones, about four fifths of them singletons. Sample: PBMCs. The V and J genes are TRBV18 and TRBJ1-2, with 9 nucleotides matching TRBD1. The sequence was obtained from a middle-aged man in good health and CMV-seropositive. The CDR3 region is CASSSGTGNYGYTF. The CDR3 DNA reads as TGTGCCAGCTCATCCGGGACAGGGAACTATGGCTACACCTTC.